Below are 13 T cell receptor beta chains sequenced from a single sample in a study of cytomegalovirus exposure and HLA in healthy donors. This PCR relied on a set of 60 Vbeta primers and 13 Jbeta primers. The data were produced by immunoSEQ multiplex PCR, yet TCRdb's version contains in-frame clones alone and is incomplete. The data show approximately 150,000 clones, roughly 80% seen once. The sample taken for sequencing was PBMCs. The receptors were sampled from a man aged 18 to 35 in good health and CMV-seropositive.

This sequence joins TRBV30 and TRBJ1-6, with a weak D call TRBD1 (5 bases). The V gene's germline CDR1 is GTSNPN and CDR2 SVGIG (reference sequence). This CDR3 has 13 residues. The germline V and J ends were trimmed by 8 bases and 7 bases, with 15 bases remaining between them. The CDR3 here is CAVRREGNSPLHF. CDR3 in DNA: TGTGCCGTCCGCAGGGAGGGCAATTCACCCCTCCACTTT. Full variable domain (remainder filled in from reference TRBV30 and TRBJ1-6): SQTIHQWPATLVQPVGSPLSLECTVEGTSNPNLYWYRQAAGRGLQLLFYSVGIGQISSEVPQNLSASRPQDRQFILSSKKLLLSDSGFYLCAVRREGNSPLHFGNGTRLTVT.

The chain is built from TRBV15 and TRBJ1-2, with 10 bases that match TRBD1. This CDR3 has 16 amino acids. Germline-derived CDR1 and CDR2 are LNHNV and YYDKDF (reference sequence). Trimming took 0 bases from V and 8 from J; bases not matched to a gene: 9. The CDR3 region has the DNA TGTGCCACCAGCAGAGATTACGGGACAGGGGAATGGGGCTACACCTTC. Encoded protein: CATSRDYGTGEWGYTF.

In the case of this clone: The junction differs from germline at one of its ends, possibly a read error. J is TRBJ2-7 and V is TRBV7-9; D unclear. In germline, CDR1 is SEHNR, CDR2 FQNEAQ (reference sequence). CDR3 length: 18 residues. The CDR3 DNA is TGTTCCAGCAGCTTAGTGGGTCGAGGCGACTTTCGAAATTACGAGCAGTACTTC. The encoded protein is CSSSLVGRGDFRNYEQYF.

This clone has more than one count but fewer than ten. Here the CDR3 reads CASSLDGRGKYEQYF. As DNA, the CDR3 is TGCGCCAGCAGCTTGGATGGCAGGGGGAAGTACGAGCAGTACTTC. The chain couples TRBV5-1 to TRBJ2-5; 7 bases are a match to TRBD1. TRBJ2-7 explains the end of the DNA better; the J call may be wrong. The germline V gene has CDR1 SGHRS and CDR2 YFSETQ. The CDR3 runs 15 residues.

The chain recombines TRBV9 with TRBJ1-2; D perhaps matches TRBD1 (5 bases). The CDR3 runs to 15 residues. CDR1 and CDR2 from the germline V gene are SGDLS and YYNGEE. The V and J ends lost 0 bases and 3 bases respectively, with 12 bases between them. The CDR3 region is CASSVDGDSYYGYTF. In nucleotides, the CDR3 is TGTGCCAGCAGCGTAGATGGCGACAGCTACTATGGCTACACCTTC.

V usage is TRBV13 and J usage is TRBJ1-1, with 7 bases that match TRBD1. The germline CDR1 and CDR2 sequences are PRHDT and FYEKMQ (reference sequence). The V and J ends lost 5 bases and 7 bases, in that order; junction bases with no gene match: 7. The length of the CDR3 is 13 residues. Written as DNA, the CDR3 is TGTGCCAGCAGCCCTCTGACAGGGTTTGAAGCTTTCTTT. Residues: CASSPLTGFEAFF. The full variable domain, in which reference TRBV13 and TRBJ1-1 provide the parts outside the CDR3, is AAGVIQSPRHLIKEKRETATLKCYPIPRHDTVYWYQQGPGQDPQFLISFYEKMQSDKGSIPDRFSAQQFSDYHSELNMSSLELGDSALYFCASSPLTGFEAFFGQGTRLTVV.

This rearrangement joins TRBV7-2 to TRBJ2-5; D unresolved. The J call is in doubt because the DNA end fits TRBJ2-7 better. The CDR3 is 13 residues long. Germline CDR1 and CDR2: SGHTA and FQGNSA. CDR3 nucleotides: TGTGCCAGCAGCCTTAACTATGAAGGCGAGCAGTACTTC. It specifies CASSLNYEGEQYF.

The CDR3 sequence is CASTPGQGYNQPQHF. Here the CDR3 DNA reads TGTGCCAGTACCCCGGGACAGGGGTACAATCAGCCCCAGCATTTT. This chain links TRBV19 with TRBJ1-5, with 10 bases aligning to TRBD1. The CDR3 runs to 15 residues. From germline, CDR1 is LNHDA and CDR2 SQIVND (reference sequence). Trimming removed 7 bases from V and 3 bases from J; junction bases left unmatched: 6.

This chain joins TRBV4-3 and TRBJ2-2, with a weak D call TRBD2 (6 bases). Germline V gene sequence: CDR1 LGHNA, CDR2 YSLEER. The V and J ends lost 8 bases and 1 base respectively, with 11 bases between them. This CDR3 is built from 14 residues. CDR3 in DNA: TGCGCCAGCGGAGGGGATCAGAACACCGGGGAGCTGTTTTTT. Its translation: CASGGDQNTGELFF.

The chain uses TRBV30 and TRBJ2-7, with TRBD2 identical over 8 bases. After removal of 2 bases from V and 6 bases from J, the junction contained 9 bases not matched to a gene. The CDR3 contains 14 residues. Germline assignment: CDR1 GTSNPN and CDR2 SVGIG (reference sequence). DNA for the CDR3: TGTGCCTGGAGTATCGGGGGGGCGAGTCTCGAGCAGTACTTC. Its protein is CAWSIGGASLEQYF.

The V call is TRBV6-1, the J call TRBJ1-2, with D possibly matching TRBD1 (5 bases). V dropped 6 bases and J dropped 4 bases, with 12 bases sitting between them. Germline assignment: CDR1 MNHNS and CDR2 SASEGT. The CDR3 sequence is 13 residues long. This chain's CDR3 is CASSVSGFYGYTF. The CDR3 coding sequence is TGTGCCAGCAGCGTGTCAGGGTTCTATGGCTACACCTTC.

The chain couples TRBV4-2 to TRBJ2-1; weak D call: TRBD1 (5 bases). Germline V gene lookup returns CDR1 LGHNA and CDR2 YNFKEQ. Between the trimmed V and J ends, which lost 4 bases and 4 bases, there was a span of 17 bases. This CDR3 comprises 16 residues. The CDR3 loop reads CASSPRGPGQYNEQFF. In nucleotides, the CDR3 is TGTGCCAGCAGCCCAAGGGGCCCTGGCCAGTACAATGAGCAGTTCTTC.

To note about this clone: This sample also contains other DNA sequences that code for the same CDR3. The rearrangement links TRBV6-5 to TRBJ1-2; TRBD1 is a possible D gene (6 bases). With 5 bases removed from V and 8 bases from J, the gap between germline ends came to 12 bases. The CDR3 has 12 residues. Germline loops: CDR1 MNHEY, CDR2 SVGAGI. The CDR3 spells CASSSGGDGYTF. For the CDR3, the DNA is TGTGCCAGCAGTAGCGGGGGCGACGGCTACACCTTC.